Presented here are 16 T cell receptor beta chains from one specimen sequenced in a study of blood T cells in healthy people across ages. Through a sample-barcoded 5' primer and a J-beta primer mix, a second PCR was run for roughly 6 to 12 cycles. TCRdb passed the 5' RACE reads through MiXCR, listing each CDR3 protein once. The sample carries 550,000 to 650,000 distinct CDR3 sequences, about 27% recorded once. A further study also used this sample, focusing on T cells of mothers and their children.

Material: blood. All receptors derive from a boy between 2 and 10 years old in good health.

This clonotype has a handful of counts. The V and J genes are TRBV4-2 and TRBJ2-3; the match to TRBD1 covers 7 bases. Per germline, CDR1 LGHNA and CDR2 YNFKEQ. CDR3 size: 17 residues. Trimming removed 0 bases from V and 3 bases from J; junction bases left unmatched: 9. The chain's CDR3 is CASSQEFLQGETDTQYF. CDR3 bases: TGTGCCAGCAGCCAAGAGTTTCTCCAGGGGGAGACAGATACGCAGTATTTT.

This clonotype was found once. This chain joins TRBV6-2 or TRBV6-3 and TRBJ2-1; D ambiguous. The V end lost 2 bases, the J end lost 10 bases, and 9 bases lay between the germline ends. The CDR3 covers 12 residues. The germline gives CDR1 MNHEY, CDR2 SVGEGT. CDR3 residues: CASSYVPSEQFF. CDR3 nucleotide sequence: TGTGCCAGCAGTTACGTCCCATCGGAGCAGTTCTTC.

This clonotype was detected only a few times. CDR3 region: CASVGQGQQETQYF. CDR3 DNA: TGTGCTAGTGTGGGACAGGGGCAGCAAGAGACCCAGTACTTC. The rearrangement links TRBV12-5 to TRBJ2-5, with 10 bases fitting TRBD1. CDR3 length: 14 residues. Germline values: CDR1 LGHNT, CDR2 FRNRAP. The J segment lost 2 bases and the V segment lost 7 bases, leaving 4 bases of the junction unmatched.

The V call is TRBV16, the J call TRBJ2-5, with 9 bases identical to TRBD1. Near its end, the DNA agrees better with TRBJ2-7, so the J call may be wrong. The CDR3 is 14 amino acids. Germline V gives CDR1 KGHSY, CDR2 FQNENV. Here the CDR3 reads CASSRNRGRNEQYF. Here the CDR3 DNA reads TGTGCCAGCAGCCGAAACAGGGGGCGCAACGAGCAGTACTTC.

The chain recombines TRBV6-2 or TRBV6-3 with TRBJ2-3, with unresolved D. This CDR3 comprises 13 residues. Germline V gene sequence: CDR1 MNHEY, CDR2 SVGEGT. The germline V and J ends were trimmed by 5 bases and 2 bases, with 8 bases remaining between them. The CDR3 spells CASSRKDTDTQYF. The CDR3 nucleotides read TGTGCCAGCAGTCGAAAGGACACAGATACGCAGTATTTT.

In its sample, this clonotype was seen a few times. The chain links TRBV29-1 to TRBJ2-1, with a tentative D call TRBD1 (5 bases). Trimming shortened V by 1 base and J by 9 bases, and 13 bases separated the two germline ends. Germline assignment: CDR1 SQVTM and CDR2 ANQGSEA. The CDR3 extends over 13 amino acids. The CDR3 nucleotides are TGCAGCGTTGAAGTGAAGTTGCAGGGTGAGCAGTTCTTC. This encodes CSVEVKLQGEQFF.

This clonotype appeared a few times. The chain combines TRBV5-5 with TRBJ1-2, with TRBD1 identical over 9 bases. With V trimmed by 2 bases and J by 8 bases, 7 bases remained unmatched. The CDR3 loop spans 14 amino acids. CDR1 SGHKS and CDR2 YYEKEE come from the germline V gene (reference sequence). The CDR3 reads CASSFDRGIWGYTF. CDR3 DNA: TGTGCCAGCAGCTTCGACAGGGGGATATGGGGCTACACCTTC.

This chain links TRBV6-5 with TRBJ2-1; D gene ambiguous. The V and J ends lost 0 bases and 0 bases respectively, with 6 bases between them. This CDR3 region has 15 residues. Germline values: CDR1 MNHEY, CDR2 SVGAGI. CDR3 protein: CASSYSISSYNEQFF. The CDR3 coding sequence is TGTGCCAGCAGTTACTCTATTAGCTCCTACAATGAGCAGTTCTTC.

This clonotype was found a few times. This chain joins TRBV14 and TRBJ2-1; D call uncertain. With 1 base removed from V and 1 base from J, the gap between germline ends came to 2 bases. CDR3 size: 13 residues. In germline, CDR1 is SGHDN, CDR2 FVKESK. CDR3 amino acids: CASSQVSYNEQFF. The CDR3 DNA follows: TGTGCCAGCAGCCAAGTTTCCTACAATGAGCAGTTCTTC.

In its sample, this clonotype was seen a few times. The CDR3 loop is CSASPRRETQYF. The DNA of the CDR3 is TGCAGTGCCAGCCCTCGGCGGGAGACCCAGTACTTC. This chain links TRBV20-1 with TRBJ2-5; D remains unclear. Trimming removed 6 bases from V and 5 bases from J, with 13 bases in between. Germline CDR1 and CDR2: DFQATT and SNEGSKA (reference sequence). This CDR3 spans 12 amino acids.

The chain is built from TRBV4-3 and TRBJ2-1; 9 bases fit TRBD2. The CDR3 covers 18 residues. The germline gives CDR1 LGHNA, CDR2 YSLEER. V dropped 2 bases and J dropped 2; count of bases not matched to a gene: 10. CDR3 sequence: CASSQSPAGGGTYNEQFF. The DNA for the CDR3 is TGCGCCAGCAGCCAATCACCAGCGGGAGGAGGGACCTACAATGAGCAGTTCTTC.

This clonotype showed up just a few times. The V call is TRBV5-1, the J call TRBJ2-1, with D perhaps matching TRBD2 (5 bases). Trimming stripped 2 bases from V and 0 bases from J, with 9 bases between. Germline-derived CDR1 and CDR2 are SGHRS and YFSETQ. This CDR3 comprises 15 residues. The CDR3 sequence is CASSLLDFSYNEQFF. CDR3 DNA: TGCGCCAGCAGCTTATTGGACTTCTCCTACAATGAGCAGTTCTTC. Together with reference TRBV5-1 and TRBJ2-1, the CDR3 gives the full variable domain: KAGVTQTPRYLIKTRGQQVTLSCSPISGHRSVSWYQQTPGQGLQFLFEYFSETQRNKGNFPGRFSGRQFSNSRSEMNVSTLELGDSALYLCASSLLDFSYNEQFFGPGTRLTVL.

This clonotype came up a few times. This sequence joins TRBV6-5 and TRBJ1-2; TRBD1 is a possible D gene (5 bases). The length of the CDR3 is 14 residues. Germline V CDR1 and CDR2: MNHEY, SVGAGI. Between the trimmed V and J ends, which lost 1 base and 6 bases, there was a span of 12 bases. The CDR3 is CASSYFGREDGYTF. The CDR3 DNA follows: TGTGCCAGCAGTTACTTCGGCAGGGAGGATGGCTACACCTTC.

The V gene is TRBV6-1, the J gene TRBJ1-1, with TRBD1 identical over 7 bases. Germline loops: CDR1 MNHNS, CDR2 SASEGT. With V trimmed by 6 bases and J by 4 bases, 8 bases remained unmatched. The CDR3 length is 14 residues. The CDR3 here is CASSVDRVSTEAFF. DNA of the CDR3: TGTGCCAGCAGCGTCGACAGGGTGAGCACTGAAGCTTTCTTT.

This clonotype was counted a few times. The chain recombines TRBV29-1 with TRBJ1-3; D is undetermined. CDR1 is SQVTM, CDR2 ANQGSEA, per germline. V was pared by 4 bases and J by 0 bases, with 7 bases between. The CDR3 consists of 13 residues. Here the CDR3 reads CSVGSNSGNTIYF. In nucleotides, the CDR3 is TGCAGCGTTGGAAGCAACTCTGGAAACACCATATATTTT.

The chain employs TRBV18 and TRBJ2-2, with D perhaps matching TRBD1 or TRBD2 (5 bases each). This CDR3 region has 16 residues. Germline CDR1 is KGHSH and CDR2 is LQKENI. Trimming removed 3 bases from V and 0 bases from J, with 11 bases in between. In DNA form, the CDR3 reads TGTGCCAGCTCACCGGGGACCCCCGCGAACACCGGGGAGCTGTTTTTT. Its protein product is CASSPGTPANTGELFF.